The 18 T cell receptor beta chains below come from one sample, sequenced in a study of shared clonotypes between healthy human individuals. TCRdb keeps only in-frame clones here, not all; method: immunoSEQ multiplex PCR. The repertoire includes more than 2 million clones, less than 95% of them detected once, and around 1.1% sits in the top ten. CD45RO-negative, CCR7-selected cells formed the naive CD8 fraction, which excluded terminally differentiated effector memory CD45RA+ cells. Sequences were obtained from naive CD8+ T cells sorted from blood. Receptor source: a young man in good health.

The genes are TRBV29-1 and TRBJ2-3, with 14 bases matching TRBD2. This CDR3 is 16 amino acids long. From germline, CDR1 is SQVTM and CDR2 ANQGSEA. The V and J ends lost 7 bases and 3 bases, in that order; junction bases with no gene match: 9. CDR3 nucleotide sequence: TGCAGCGCCACCGGACTAGCGGGGGGTGGAACAGATACGCAGTATTTT. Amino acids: CSATGLAGGGTDTQYF.

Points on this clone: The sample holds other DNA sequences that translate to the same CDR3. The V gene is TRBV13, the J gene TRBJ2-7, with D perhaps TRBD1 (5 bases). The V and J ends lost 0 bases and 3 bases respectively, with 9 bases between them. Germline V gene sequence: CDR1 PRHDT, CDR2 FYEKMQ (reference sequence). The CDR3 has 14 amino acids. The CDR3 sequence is CASSLGVGDYEQYF. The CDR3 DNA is TGTGCCAGCAGCTTAGGAGTAGGGGACTACGAGCAGTACTTC. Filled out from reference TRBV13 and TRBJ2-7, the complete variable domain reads AAGVIQSPRHLIKEKRETATLKCYPIPRHDTVYWYQQGPGQDPQFLISFYEKMQSDKGSIPDRFSAQQFSDYHSELNMSSLELGDSALYFCASSLGVGDYEQYFGPGTRLTVT.

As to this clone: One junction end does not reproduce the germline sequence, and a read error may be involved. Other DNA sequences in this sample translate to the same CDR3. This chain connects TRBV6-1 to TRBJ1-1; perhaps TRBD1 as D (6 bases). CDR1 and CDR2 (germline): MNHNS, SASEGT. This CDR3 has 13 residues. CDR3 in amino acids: CASRATGSTEAFF. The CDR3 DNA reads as TGCGCCAGCAGAGCCACAGGGTCCACTGAAGCTTTCTTT.

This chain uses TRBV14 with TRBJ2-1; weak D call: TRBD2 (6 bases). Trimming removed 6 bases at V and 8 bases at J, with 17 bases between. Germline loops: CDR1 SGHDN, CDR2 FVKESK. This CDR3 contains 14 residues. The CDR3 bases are TGTGCCAGCAGTCTATTTCGGGAGTTGGATGAGCAGTTCTTC. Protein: CASSLFRELDEQFF.

The chain's CDR3 is CAWERPGGDTIYF. For the CDR3, the DNA is TGTGCCTGGGAACGCCCCGGGGGTGACACCATATATTTT. The chain joins TRBV30 to TRBJ1-3; D possibly corresponds to TRBD1 (5 bases). Between the trimmed V and J ends, which lost 5 bases and 8 bases, there was a span of 16 bases. Germline V gives CDR1 GTSNPN, CDR2 SVGIG (reference sequence). This CDR3 has 13 amino acids.

As DNA, the CDR3 is TGTGCCAGCAGCGTAGTTGGGACCTACCAAGAGACCCAGTACTTC. It codes for CASSVVGTYQETQYF. The chain combines TRBV9 with TRBJ2-5, with D perhaps assigned TRBD1 or TRBD2 (5 bases each). The ends were cut back, 0 bases at V and 0 bases at J, with 9 bases in the middle. The CDR3 totals 15 residues. The V gene's germline CDR1 is SGDLS and CDR2 YYNGEE.

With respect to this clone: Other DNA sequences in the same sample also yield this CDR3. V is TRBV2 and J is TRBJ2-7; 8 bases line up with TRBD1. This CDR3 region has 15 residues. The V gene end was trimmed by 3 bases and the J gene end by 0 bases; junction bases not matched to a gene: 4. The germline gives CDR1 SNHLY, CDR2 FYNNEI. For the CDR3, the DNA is TGTGCCAGCAGTGAGGACAGGGCGTCCTCCTACGAGCAGTACTTC. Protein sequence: CASSEDRASSYEQYF. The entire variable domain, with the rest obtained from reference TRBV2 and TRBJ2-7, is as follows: EPEVTQTPSHQVTQMGQEVILRCVPISNHLYFYWYRQILGQKVEFLVSFYNNEISEKSEIFDDQFSVERPDGSNFTLKIRSTKLEDSAMYFCASSEDRASSYEQYFGPGTRLTVT.

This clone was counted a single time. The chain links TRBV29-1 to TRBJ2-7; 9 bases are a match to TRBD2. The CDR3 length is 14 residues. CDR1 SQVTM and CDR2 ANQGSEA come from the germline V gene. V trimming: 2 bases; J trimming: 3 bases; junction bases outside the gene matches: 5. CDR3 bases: TGCAGCGTTGAAATGCGGGGGGGGTACTACGAGCAGTACTTC. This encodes CSVEMRGGYYEQYF.

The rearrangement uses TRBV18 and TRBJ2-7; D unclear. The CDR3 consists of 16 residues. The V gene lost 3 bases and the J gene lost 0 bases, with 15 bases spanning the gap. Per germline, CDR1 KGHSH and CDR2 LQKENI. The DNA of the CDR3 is TGTGCCAGCTCACCCACGGTACCCAGAAGCTCCTACGAGCAGTACTTC. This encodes CASSPTVPRSSYEQYF.

The DNA for the CDR3 is TGTGCCAGCAGCTTAGGGGCGCAGGCCCAAGAGACCCAGTACTTC. Its protein is CASSLGAQAQETQYF. This chain connects TRBV11-3 to TRBJ2-5; the D is unclear. CDR1 and CDR2 from the germline V gene are SGHNT and YENEEA. Deletions cut 1 base from V and 1 base from J, with 10 bases between. The CDR3 runs to 15 residues.

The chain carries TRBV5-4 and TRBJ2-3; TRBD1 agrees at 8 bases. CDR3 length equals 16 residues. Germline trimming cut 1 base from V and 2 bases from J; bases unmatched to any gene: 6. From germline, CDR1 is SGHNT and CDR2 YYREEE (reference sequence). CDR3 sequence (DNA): TGTGCCAGCAGCTTGTGGACAGGGCCCTCCACAGATACGCAGTATTTT. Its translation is CASSLWTGPSTDTQYF.

CDR3: CASSASKGGSPLHF. The DNA of the CDR3 is TGTGCCAGCAGCGCGTCGAAAGGGGGATCCCCCCTCCACTTT. This chain connects TRBV9 to TRBJ1-6; the D gene is possibly TRBD1 (6 bases). The V end was cut by 3 bases, the J end by 13 bases, with 17 bases between. CDR3 length: 14 amino acids. CDR1 and CDR2 (germline): SGDLS, YYNGEE. The full variable domain, in which reference TRBV9 and TRBJ1-6 provide the parts outside the CDR3, is DSGVTQTPKHLITATGQRVTLRCSPRSGDLSVYWYQQSLDQGLQFLIQYYNGEERAKGNILERFSAQQFPDLHSELNLSSLELGDSALYFCASSASKGGSPLHFGNGTRLTVT.

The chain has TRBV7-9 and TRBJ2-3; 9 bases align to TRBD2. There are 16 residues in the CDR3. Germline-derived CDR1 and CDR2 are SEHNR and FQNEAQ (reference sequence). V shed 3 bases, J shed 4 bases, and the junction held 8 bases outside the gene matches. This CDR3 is CASSFLGSGGADTQYF. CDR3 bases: TGTGCCAGCAGCTTTTTAGGTAGCGGGGGAGCAGATACGCAGTATTTT. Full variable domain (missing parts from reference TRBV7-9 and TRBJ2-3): DTGVSQNPRHKITKRGQNVTFRCDPISEHNRLYWYRQTLGQGPEFLTYFQNEAQLEKSRLLSDRFSAERPKGSFSTLEIQRTEQGDSAMYLCASSFLGSGGADTQYFGPGTRLTVL.

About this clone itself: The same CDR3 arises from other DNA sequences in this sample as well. The CDR3 DNA is TGTGCCAGCAGTCCTGGGGGCACTGAAGCTTTCTTT. Translating gives CASSPGGTEAFF. The chain joins TRBV6-4 to TRBJ1-1; D is possibly TRBD1 (5 bases). CDR1 is MRHNA and CDR2 is SNTAGT in the germline V gene. Trimming left V 5 bases short and J 4 bases short, with 8 bases between. The CDR3 is 12 amino acids.

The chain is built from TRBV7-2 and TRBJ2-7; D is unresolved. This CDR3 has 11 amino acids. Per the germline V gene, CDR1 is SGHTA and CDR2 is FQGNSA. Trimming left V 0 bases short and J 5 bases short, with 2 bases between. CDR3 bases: TGTGCCAGCAGCTTAGCGGACGAGCAGTACTTC. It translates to CASSLADEQYF.

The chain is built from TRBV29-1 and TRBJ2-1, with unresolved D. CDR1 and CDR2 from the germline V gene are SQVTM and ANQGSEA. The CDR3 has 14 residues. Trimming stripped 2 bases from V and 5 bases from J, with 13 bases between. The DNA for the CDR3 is TGCAGCGTTGAAAAAAGGGCGAAAAACAATGAGCAGTTCTTC. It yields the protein CSVEKRAKNNEQFF.

Written as DNA, the CDR3 is TGCGCCAGCAGCCATTCAGCGGGAGTGGAGAACACAGATACGCAGTATTTT. Its translation is CASSHSAGVENTDTQYF. This rearrangement joins TRBV4-3 to TRBJ2-3; 8 bases agree with TRBD2. Germline lookup yields CDR1 LGHNA and CDR2 YSLEER. V lost 3 bases, J lost 2 bases, and 10 bases stayed unmatched. The length of the CDR3 is 17 residues.

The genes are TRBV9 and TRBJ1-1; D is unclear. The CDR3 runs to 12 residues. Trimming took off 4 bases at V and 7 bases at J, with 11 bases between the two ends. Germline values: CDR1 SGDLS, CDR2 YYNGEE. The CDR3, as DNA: TGTGCCAGCAGCCCTACGTACGATGAAGCTTTCTTT. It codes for CASSPTYDEAFF.